The rows below give T cell receptor beta chains drawn from one sample of a study of cytomegalovirus exposure and HLA in healthy donors. The method was immunoSEQ multiplex PCR; TCRdb's version includes in-frame clones alone and lacks a portion of them. The sample has fewer than 200,000 clones, over 70% seen once. The sample taken for sequencing was PBMCs. The source of these receptors is a young man in good health and CMV-seropositive. Each CDR3 is given with its conserved first and last residue. A D gene is named only where the DNA matches it firmly. Expanded clones get a size class; other rows say once, few or many, or leave the size out.

d_gene: TRBD1
abundance: few
j_gene: TRBJ1-1
v_gene: TRBV6-5
CDR3nt: TGTGCCAGCAGTCGACAGGGTGGGGCCACTGAAGCTTTCTTT
CDR3aa: CASSRQGGATEAFF

d_gene: TRBD1
abundance: -
j_gene: TRBJ2-1
v_gene: TRBV9
CDR3nt: TGTGCCAGCGGACAGGGGAACAATGAGCAGTTCTTC
CDR3aa: CASGQGNNEQFF

d_gene: -
abundance: few
j_gene: TRBJ2-4
v_gene: TRBV7-8
CDR3nt: TGTGCCAGCAGCTCCGCCGGGACTTTTTTGAACAGTCAGTACTTC
CDR3aa: CASSSAGTFLNSQYF

d_gene: TRBD1
abundance: -
j_gene: TRBJ2-5
v_gene: TRBV11-3
CDR3nt: TGTGCCAGCAGCTTAGACAGGGGGTGGCAAGAGACCCAGTACTTC
CDR3aa: CASSLDRGWQETQYF

d_gene: -
abundance: -
j_gene: TRBJ1-5
v_gene: TRBV15
CDR3nt: TGTGCCACCAGCCTAGCACAGGGACGAAATCAGCCCCAGCATTTT
CDR3aa: CATSLAQGRNQPQHF

d_gene: -
abundance: -
j_gene: TRBJ2-3
v_gene: TRBV5-1
CDR3nt: TGCGCCAGCAGCTTGGGCGGACAGAAAAGCACAGATACGCAGTATTTT
CDR3aa: CASSLGGQKSTDTQYF

d_gene: TRBD2
abundance: -
j_gene: TRBJ2-1
v_gene: TRBV9
CDR3nt: TGTGCCAGCAGCGCCGGGGGACTAGCGGGATACAATGAGCAGTTCTTC
CDR3aa: CASSAGGLAGYNEQFF

d_gene: TRBD2
abundance: -
j_gene: TRBJ2-7
v_gene: TRBV12-5
CDR3nt: TGTGCTAGTGGAATAGCGGGAGGGCCCTACGAGCAGTACTTC
CDR3aa: CASGIAGGPYEQYF

d_gene: TRBD1
abundance: -
j_gene: TRBJ1-5
v_gene: TRBV7-8
CDR3nt: TGTGCCAGCAGCCAATACCGGGACAGGGGTAACAATCAGCCCCAGCATTTT
CDR3aa: CASSQYRDRGNNQPQHF

d_gene: TRBD1
abundance: -
j_gene: TRBJ2-5
v_gene: TRBV19
CDR3nt: TGTGCCAGTGACTCCGGGACAGAAGAGACCCAGTACTTC
CDR3aa: CASDSGTEETQYF

d_gene: TRBD2
abundance: -
j_gene: TRBJ2-1
v_gene: TRBV7-3
CDR3nt: TGTGCCAGCAGCTTATCTAGCGGGGGGGTTGGTAATGAGCAGTTCTTC
CDR3aa: CASSLSSGGVGNEQFF

d_gene: TRBD1
abundance: -
j_gene: TRBJ2-7
v_gene: TRBV14
CDR3nt: TGTGCCAGCAGCCAAAGACAGGGGGCCTACGAGCAGTACTTC
CDR3aa: CASSQRQGAYEQYF

d_gene: TRBD2
abundance: -
j_gene: TRBJ2-5
v_gene: TRBV7-9
CDR3nt: TGTGCCAGCAGCCCTGGGAGCGGGGGATACCAAGAGACCCAGTACTTC
CDR3aa: CASSPGSGGYQETQYF

d_gene: TRBD2
abundance: few
j_gene: TRBJ2-5
v_gene: TRBV9
CDR3nt: TGTGCCAGCAGCACCCCGGGACTAGCAGGCGGGGAGACCCAGTACTTC
CDR3aa: CASSTPGLAGGETQYF

d_gene: -
abundance: few
j_gene: TRBJ2-7
v_gene: TRBV12-5
CDR3nt: TGTGCTAGTGACGGGGACTCCCCCTACGAGCAGTACTTC
CDR3aa: CASDGDSPYEQYF

d_gene: TRBD2
abundance: -
j_gene: TRBJ2-7
v_gene: TRBV5-6
CDR3nt: TGTGCCAGCAGCTTGGGGACCATCCGGACTAGCGCCTACGAGCAGTACTTC
CDR3aa: CASSLGTIRTSAYEQYF

d_gene: -
abundance: -
j_gene: TRBJ1-1
v_gene: TRBV9
CDR3nt: TGTGCCAGCAGCGTAGAGGGACACCTCATGAACACTGAAGCTTTCTTT
CDR3aa: CASSVEGHLMNTEAFF

d_gene: -
abundance: -
j_gene: TRBJ2-5
v_gene: TRBV27
CDR3nt: TGTGCCAGCAGTTTAAGCCGACAAGAGACCCAGTACTTC
CDR3aa: CASSLSRQETQYF

d_gene: -
abundance: -
j_gene: TRBJ1-4
v_gene: TRBV2
CDR3nt: TGTGCCAGCAGCCGGTCATATGAAAAACTGTTTTTT
CDR3aa: CASSRSYEKLFF

d_gene: TRBD2
abundance: -
j_gene: TRBJ2-1
v_gene: TRBV9
CDR3nt: TGTGCCAGCAGCGTGGTTAGCGGGAGAGAATACAATGAGCAGTTCTTC
CDR3aa: CASSVVSGREYNEQFF

d_gene: -
abundance: -
j_gene: TRBJ1-5
v_gene: TRBV2
CDR3nt: TGTGCCAGCAGTGGCGGTTATAGCAATCAGCCCCAGCATTTT
CDR3aa: CASSGGYSNQPQHF

d_gene: TRBD2
abundance: -
j_gene: TRBJ2-1
v_gene: TRBV9
CDR3nt: TGTGCCAGCAGCACCAGTCCGGGGACTAGTGGCAATGAGCAGTTCTTC
CDR3aa: CASSTSPGTSGNEQFF

d_gene: TRBD1
abundance: -
j_gene: TRBJ1-6
v_gene: TRBV7-8
CDR3nt: TGTGCCAGCAGCTTAGCCGGGACAGGGAATTCACCCCTCCACTTT
CDR3aa: CASSLAGTGNSPLHF

d_gene: TRBD1
abundance: few
j_gene: TRBJ1-6
v_gene: TRBV5-8
CDR3nt: TGTGCCAGCAGCTTGGACAGGGGAATGTATTCACCCCTCCACTTT
CDR3aa: CASSLDRGMYSPLHF

d_gene: -
abundance: -
j_gene: TRBJ2-3
v_gene: TRBV18
CDR3nt: TGTGCCAGCTCACCACCGAGGACAGGAGGGGCAGATACGCAGTATTTT
CDR3aa: CASSPPRTGGADTQYF

d_gene: TRBD1
abundance: -
j_gene: TRBJ2-5
v_gene: TRBV4-3
CDR3nt: TGCGCCAGCAGCCAAGGGGGACAGGGTGACGGGTCGGAGACCCAGTACTTC
CDR3aa: CASSQGGQGDGSETQYF

d_gene: -
abundance: -
j_gene: TRBJ2-5
v_gene: TRBV7-6
CDR3nt: TGTGCCAGCAGCTTAGAGGTCGGCGGGATCCAAGAGACCCAGTACTTC
CDR3aa: CASSLEVGGIQETQYF

d_gene: -
abundance: -
j_gene: TRBJ1-2
v_gene: TRBV30
CDR3nt: TGTGCCTGGTTTGGAAGTGGAGGGAGCAACTATGGCTACACCTTC
CDR3aa: CAWFGSGGSNYGYTF

d_gene: -
abundance: -
j_gene: TRBJ2-7
v_gene: TRBV2
CDR3nt: TGTGCCAGCAGTGAAGTGAATTTAGGAGGGAAGGACTACGAGCAGTACTTC
CDR3aa: CASSEVNLGGKDYEQYF

d_gene: -
abundance: few
j_gene: TRBJ2-7
v_gene: TRBV11-1
CDR3nt: TGTGCCAGCAGTCCAGACAGAACCTACGAGCAGTACTTC
CDR3aa: CASSPDRTYEQYF

d_gene: TRBD2
abundance: few
j_gene: TRBJ2-1
v_gene: TRBV2
CDR3nt: TGTGCCAGCAACTTCGTGCTAGCGGGAGAAGATGAGCAGTTCTTC
CDR3aa: CASNFVLAGEDEQFF

d_gene: -
abundance: -
j_gene: TRBJ2-7
v_gene: TRBV7-9
CDR3nt: TGTGCCAGCAGCTTAGGGGGCAGAGGATTCTACGAGCAGTACTTC
CDR3aa: CASSLGGRGFYEQYF

d_gene: -
abundance: few
j_gene: TRBJ2-7
v_gene: TRBV29-1
CDR3nt: TGCAGCGTTGTGGGTGGACAAACCTACGAGCAGTACTTC
CDR3aa: CSVVGGQTYEQYF

d_gene: -
abundance: -
j_gene: TRBJ2-7
v_gene: TRBV4-2
CDR3nt: TGTGCCAGCAGCCAAGATTCGTTGAGGGCCAGCTCCTACGAGCAGTACTTC
CDR3aa: CASSQDSLRASSYEQYF

d_gene: TRBD1
abundance: -
j_gene: TRBJ2-1
v_gene: TRBV11-3
CDR3nt: TGTGCCAGCAGCCCTCAACCGGGACAGAACTACAATGAGCAGTTCTTC
CDR3aa: CASSPQPGQNYNEQFF

d_gene: -
abundance: -
j_gene: TRBJ2-7
v_gene: TRBV10-2
CDR3nt: TGCGCCAGCAGTGAGTTCGTCAGGGATGCCGAGCAGTACTTC
CDR3aa: CASSEFVRDAEQYF

d_gene: -
abundance: -
j_gene: TRBJ1-5
v_gene: TRBV4-2
CDR3nt: TGTGCCAGCAGCCAAGATGGGGGATATGCGGGAAAGCCCCAGCATTTT
CDR3aa: CASSQDGGYAGKPQHF

d_gene: -
abundance: -
j_gene: TRBJ1-5
v_gene: TRBV27
CDR3nt: TGTGCCAGCAGTTTATCCTTGAGGGAGCCCCAGCATTTT
CDR3aa: CASSLSLREPQHF